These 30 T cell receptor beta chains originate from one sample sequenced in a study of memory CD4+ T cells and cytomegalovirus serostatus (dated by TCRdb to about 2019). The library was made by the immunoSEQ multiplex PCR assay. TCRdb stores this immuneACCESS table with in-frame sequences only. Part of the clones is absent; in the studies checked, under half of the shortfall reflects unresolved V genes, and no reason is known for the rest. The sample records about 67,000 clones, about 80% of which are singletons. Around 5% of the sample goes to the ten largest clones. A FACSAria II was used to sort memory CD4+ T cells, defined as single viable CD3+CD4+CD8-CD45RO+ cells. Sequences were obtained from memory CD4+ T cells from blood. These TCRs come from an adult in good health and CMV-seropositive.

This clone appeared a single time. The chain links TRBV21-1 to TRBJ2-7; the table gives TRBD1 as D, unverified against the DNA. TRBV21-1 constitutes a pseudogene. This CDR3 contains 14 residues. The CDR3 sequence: CASSKEQISYEQYF. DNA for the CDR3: TGTGCCAGCAGCAAAGAACAGATCAGTTACGAGCAGTACTTC.

The CDR3 DNA reads TGTGCCATCAGTGAGCCGACTAGCGGGGGATCCTACGAGCAGTACTTC. Translation: CAISEPTSGGSYEQYF. The gene calls are TRBV10-3 and TRBJ2-7; the match to TRBD2 covers 12 bases. V shed 2 bases and J 1 base; nucleotides not matched to a gene: 3. In germline, CDR1 is ENHRY, CDR2 SYGVKD. The CDR3 is made up of 16 amino acids.

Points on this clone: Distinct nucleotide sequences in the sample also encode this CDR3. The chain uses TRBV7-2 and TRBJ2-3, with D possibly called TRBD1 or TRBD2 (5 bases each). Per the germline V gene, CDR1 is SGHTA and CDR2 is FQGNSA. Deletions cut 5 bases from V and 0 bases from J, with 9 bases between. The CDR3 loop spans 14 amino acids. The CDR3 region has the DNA TGTGCCAGCAGCCTCCGGGACAGCACAGATACGCAGTATTTT. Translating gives CASSLRDSTDTQYF. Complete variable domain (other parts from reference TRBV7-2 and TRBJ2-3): GAGVSQSPSNKVTEKGKDVELRCDPISGHTALYWYRQSLGQGLEFLIYFQGNSAPDKSGLPSDRFSAERTGGSVSTLTIQRTQQEDSAVYLCASSLRDSTDTQYFGPGTRLTVL.

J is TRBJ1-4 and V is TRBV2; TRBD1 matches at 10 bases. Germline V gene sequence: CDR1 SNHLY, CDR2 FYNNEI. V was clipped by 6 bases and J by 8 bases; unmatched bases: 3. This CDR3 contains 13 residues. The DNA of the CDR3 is TGTGCCAGCAGACGGGACAGGGGCGAAAAACTGTTTTTT. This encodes CASRRDRGEKLFF. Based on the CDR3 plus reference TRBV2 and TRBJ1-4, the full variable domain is EPEVTQTPSHQVTQMGQEVILRCVPISNHLYFYWYRQILGQKVEFLVSFYNNEISEKSEIFDDQFSVERPDGSNFTLKIRSTKLEDSAMYFCASRRDRGEKLFFGSGTQLSVL.

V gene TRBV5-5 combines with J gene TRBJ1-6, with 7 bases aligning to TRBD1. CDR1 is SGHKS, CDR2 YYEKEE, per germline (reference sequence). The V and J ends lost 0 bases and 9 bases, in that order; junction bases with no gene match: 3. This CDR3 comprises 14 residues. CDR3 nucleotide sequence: TGTGCCAGCAGCTTGGCGACAGGGAGTTCACCCCTCCACTTT. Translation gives CASSLATGSSPLHF.

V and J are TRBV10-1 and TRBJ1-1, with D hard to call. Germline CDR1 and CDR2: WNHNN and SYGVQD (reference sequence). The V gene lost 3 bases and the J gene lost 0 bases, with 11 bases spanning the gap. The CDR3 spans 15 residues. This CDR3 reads CASSEAGALNTEAFF. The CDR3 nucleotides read TGCGCCAGCAGTGAAGCAGGAGCTCTGAACACTGAAGCTTTCTTT.

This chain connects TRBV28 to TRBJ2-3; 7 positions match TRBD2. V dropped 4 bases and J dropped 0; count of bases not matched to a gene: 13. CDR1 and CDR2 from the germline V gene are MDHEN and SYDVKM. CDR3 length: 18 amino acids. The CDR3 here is CASSSKQLARPSTDTQYF. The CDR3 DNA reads TGTGCCAGCAGTTCTAAACAACTAGCGCGCCCTAGCACAGATACGCAGTATTTT.

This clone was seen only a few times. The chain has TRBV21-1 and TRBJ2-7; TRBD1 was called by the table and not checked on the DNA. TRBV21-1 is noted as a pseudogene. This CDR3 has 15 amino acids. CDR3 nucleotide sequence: TGTGCCAGCAGCAAAAGGCAGGGACAGCCCTACGAGCAGTACTTC. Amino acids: CASSKRQGQPYEQYF.

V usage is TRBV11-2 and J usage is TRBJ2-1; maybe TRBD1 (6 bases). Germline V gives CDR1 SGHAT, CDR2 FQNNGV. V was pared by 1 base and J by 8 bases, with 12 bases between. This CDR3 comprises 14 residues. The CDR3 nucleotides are TGTGCCAGCAGCTTAGGGACTTACAGGGATGAGCAGTTCTTC. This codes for CASSLGTYRDEQFF.

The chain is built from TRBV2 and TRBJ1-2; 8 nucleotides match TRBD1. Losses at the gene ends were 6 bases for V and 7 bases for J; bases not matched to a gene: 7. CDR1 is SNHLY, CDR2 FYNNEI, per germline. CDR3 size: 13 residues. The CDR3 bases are TGTGCCAGCAGGGGACAGGTTGGCTTTGGCTACACCTTC. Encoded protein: CASRGQVGFGYTF.

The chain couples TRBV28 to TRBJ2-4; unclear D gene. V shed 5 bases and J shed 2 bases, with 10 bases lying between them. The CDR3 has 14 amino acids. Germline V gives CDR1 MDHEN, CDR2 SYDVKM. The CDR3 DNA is TGTGCCAGCAGTCCAGAACGGACCAAAAACATTCAGTACTTC. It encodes CASSPERTKNIQYF.

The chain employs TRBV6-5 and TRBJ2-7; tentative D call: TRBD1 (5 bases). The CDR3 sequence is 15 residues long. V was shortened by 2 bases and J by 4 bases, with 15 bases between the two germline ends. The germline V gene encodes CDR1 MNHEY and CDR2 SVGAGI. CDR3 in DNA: TGTGCCAGCAGTTACGGGCAGGGTAAAGGATACGAGCAGTACTTC. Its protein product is CASSYGQGKGYEQYF.

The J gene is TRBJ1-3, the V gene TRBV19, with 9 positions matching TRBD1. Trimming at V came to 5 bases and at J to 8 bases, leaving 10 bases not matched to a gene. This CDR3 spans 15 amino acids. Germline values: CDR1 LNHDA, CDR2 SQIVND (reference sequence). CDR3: CASSRPGTGTYTIYF. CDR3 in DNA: TGTGCCAGTAGTCGTCCCGGGACAGGGACATACACCATATATTTT.

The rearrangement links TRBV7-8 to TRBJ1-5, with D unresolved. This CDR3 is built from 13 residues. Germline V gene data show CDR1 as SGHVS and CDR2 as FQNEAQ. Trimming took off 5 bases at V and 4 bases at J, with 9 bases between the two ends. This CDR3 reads CASSIGGNQPQHF. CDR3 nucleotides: TGTGCCAGCAGCATAGGTGGGAATCAGCCCCAGCATTTT.

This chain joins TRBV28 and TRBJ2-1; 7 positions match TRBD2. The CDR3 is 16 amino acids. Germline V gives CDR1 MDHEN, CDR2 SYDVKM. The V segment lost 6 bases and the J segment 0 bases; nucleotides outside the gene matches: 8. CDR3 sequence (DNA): TGTGCCAGCAGCTCCTTTGGCGGGAGCTCCTACAATGAGCAGTTCTTC. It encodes CASSSFGGSSYNEQFF.

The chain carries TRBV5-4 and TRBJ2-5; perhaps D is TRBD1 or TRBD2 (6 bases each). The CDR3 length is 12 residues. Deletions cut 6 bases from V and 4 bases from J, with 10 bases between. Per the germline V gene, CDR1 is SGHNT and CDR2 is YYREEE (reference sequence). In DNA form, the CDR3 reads TGTGCCAGCAAACAGGGAGGAGAGACCCAGTACTTC. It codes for CASKQGGETQYF.

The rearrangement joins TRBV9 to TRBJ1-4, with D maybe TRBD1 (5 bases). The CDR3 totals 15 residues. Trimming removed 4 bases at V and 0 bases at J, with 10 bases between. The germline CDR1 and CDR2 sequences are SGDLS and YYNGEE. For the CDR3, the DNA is TGTGCCAGCAGCATTTCGACAGCAACTAATGAAAAACTGTTTTTT. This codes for CASSISTATNEKLFF.

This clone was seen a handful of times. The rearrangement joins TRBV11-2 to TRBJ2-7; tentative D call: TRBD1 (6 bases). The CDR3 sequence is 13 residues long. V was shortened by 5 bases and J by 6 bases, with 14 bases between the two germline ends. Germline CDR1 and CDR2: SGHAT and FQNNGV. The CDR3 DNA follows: TGTGCCAGCAGCAACGAGGGGGTCCCCGAGCAGTACTTC. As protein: CASSNEGVPEQYF. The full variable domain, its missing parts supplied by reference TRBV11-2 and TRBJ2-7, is EAGVAQSPRYKIIEKRQSVAFWCNPISGHATLYWYQQILGQGPKLLIQFQNNGVVDDSQLPKDRFSAERLKGVDSTLKIQPAKLEDSAVYLCASSNEGVPEQYFGPGTRLTVT.

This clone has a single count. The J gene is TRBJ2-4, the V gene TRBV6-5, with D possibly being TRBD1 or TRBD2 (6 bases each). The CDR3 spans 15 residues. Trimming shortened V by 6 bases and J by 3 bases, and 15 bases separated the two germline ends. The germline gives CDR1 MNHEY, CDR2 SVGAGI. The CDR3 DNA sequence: TGTGCCAGCAGACTGGGGGGCGCGGGCAAAAACATTCAGTACTTC. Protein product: CASRLGGAGKNIQYF.

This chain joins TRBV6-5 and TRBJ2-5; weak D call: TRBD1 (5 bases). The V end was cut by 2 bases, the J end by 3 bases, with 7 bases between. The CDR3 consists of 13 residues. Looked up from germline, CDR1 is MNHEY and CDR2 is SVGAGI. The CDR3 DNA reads TGTGCCAGCAGTTACGGCAGGGAAGAGACCCAGTACTTC. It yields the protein CASSYGREETQYF.

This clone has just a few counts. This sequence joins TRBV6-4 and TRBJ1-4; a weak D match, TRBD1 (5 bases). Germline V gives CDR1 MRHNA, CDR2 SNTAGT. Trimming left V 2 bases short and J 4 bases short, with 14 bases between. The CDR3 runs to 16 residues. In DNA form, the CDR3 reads TGTGCCAGCAGTGACGGTGGTGGGGGGGTTAATGAAAAACTGTTTTTT. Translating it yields CASSDGGGGVNEKLFF.

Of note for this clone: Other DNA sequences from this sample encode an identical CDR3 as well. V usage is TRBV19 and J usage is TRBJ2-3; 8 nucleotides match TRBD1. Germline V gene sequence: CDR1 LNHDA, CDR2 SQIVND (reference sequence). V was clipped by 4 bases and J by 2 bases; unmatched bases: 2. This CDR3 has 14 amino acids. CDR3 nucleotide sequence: TGTGCCAGTAGTAGCAGGGGGCACACAGATACGCAGTATTTT. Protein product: CASSSRGHTDTQYF.

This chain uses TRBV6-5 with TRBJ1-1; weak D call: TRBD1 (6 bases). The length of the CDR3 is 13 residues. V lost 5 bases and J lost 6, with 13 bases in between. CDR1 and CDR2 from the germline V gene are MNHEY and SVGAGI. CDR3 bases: TGTGCCAGCAGTAAATCAGGGGAGGCTGAAGCTTTCTTT. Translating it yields CASSKSGEAEAFF.

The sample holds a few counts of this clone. This CDR3 reads CASSIHRDITEAFF. CDR3 coding DNA: TGTGCCAGTAGTATCCACAGGGATATAACTGAAGCTTTCTTT. The rearrangement uses TRBV19 and TRBJ1-1; TRBD1 might be the D (6 bases). The CDR3 has 14 amino acids. Trimming pared 3 bases from V and 5 bases from J, leaving 13 bases between. Germline assignment: CDR1 LNHDA and CDR2 SQIVND (reference sequence). The variable domain in full, with the rest retrieved from reference TRBV19 and TRBJ1-1, is DGGITQSPKYLFRKEGQNVTLSCEQNLNHDAMYWYRQDPGQGLRLIYYSQIVNDFQKGDIAEGYSVSREKKESFPLTVTSAQKNPTAFYLCASSIHRDITEAFFGQGTRLTVV.

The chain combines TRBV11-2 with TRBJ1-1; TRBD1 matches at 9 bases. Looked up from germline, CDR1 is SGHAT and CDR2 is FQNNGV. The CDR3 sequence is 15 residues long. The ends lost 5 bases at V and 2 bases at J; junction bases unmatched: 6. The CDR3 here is CASSLTGGDNTEAFF. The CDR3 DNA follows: TGTGCCAGCAGCCTAACAGGGGGCGATAACACTGAAGCTTTCTTT.

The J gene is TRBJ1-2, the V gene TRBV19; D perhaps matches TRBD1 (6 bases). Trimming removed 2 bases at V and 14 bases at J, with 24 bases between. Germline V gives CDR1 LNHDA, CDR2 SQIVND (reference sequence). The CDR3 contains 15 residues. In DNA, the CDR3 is TGTGCCAGTAGTATACCCCGTACCGAGAGGGGGTTATGGACCTTC. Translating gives CASSIPRTERGLWTF.

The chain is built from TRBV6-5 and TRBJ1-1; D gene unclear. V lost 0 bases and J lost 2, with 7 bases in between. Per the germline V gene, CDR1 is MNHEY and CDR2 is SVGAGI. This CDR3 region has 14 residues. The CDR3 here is CASSYSMGNTEAFF. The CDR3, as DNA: TGTGCCAGCAGTTACTCGATGGGTAACACTGAAGCTTTCTTT.

CDR3 sequence: CASSPNDRASYTF. In nucleotides, the CDR3 is TGCGCCAGCAGCCCTAATGACAGGGCGAGCTACACCTTC. This sequence joins TRBV4-1 and TRBJ1-2; TRBD1 agrees at 7 bases. The CDR3 runs to 13 residues. Germline V gives CDR1 MGHRA, CDR2 YSYEKL. Trimming cost V 4 bases and J 9 bases; bases outside gene matches: 8.

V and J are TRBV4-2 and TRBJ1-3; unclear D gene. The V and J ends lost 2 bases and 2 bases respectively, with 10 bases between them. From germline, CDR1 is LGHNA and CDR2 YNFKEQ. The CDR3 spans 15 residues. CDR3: CASSQFLTAGNTIYF. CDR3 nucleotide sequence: TGTGCCAGCAGCCAATTTTTGACCGCTGGAAACACCATATATTTT.

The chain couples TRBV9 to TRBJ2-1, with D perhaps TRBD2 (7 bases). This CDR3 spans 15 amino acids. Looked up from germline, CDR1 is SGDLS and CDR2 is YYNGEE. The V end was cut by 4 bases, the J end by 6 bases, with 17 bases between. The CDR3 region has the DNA TGTGCCAGCAGCAAAGGGGGGAGGGCCTCCAATGAGCAGTTCTTC. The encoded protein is CASSKGGRASNEQFF.